This T cell receptor (beta chain) was profiled in a study of cytomegalovirus exposure and HLA in healthy donors (dated by TCRdb to about 2017). For the wider study: An earlier analysis of some 600 of the donors reported 276 Gb of sequence data and 117 million unique TCR beta sequences obtained from some 170 million T cells. The study profiled the T cell repertoires of about 640 subjects by immunosequencing and related them to cytomegalovirus serostatus. Donor age, sex, ethnicity and CMV serostatus were compiled together with the repertoire data. An early release covering roughly 600 HLA-typed donors comprised 250 to 350 gigabases of sequencing data and 65 million to 100 million unique TCR sequences. To predict cytomegalovirus infection status, the study brought together high-throughput TCR immunosequencing, statistical association of individual TCRs with disease status, and machine learning. About five DR-DQ haplotypes were handled as single units for association and clustering, since linkage in the cohort was strong. HLA typing covered class I and class II loci at four-digit resolution. Along with the roughly 700-subject first cohort, a separate validation cohort of 120 different subjects was used. The study was designed to test whether signatures of past pathogen exposure could be identified by cataloging public T cell receptors. In the later analysis, no new phenotypic data were used to find candidate immune exposures; instead, reliance was placed on TCR beta sequences and their occurrence across donors. To study patterns of TCR occurrence, a later analysis re-analyzed previously published TCR beta repertoires from around 700 donors and added high-resolution HLA genotyping. In an earlier analysis of 587 of the donors, high-throughput TCR beta sequencing was used to judge whether each TCR beta V gene segment behaved as functional or pseudogenic. Of the 398 genotyped donors, around 81% fell in the genetic ancestry cluster associated with self-reported Caucasian donors. On average, roughly 250,000 unique TCR beta nucleotide sequences were sequenced per donor among more than 350 genotyped donors of the cohort, with roughly 18% of those sequences being non-productive. In a later genetic analysis, genome-wide SNP genotypes for about three fifths of the roughly 670 donors were used, and that subset was treated as a discovery cohort. All discovery cohort repertoires had been generated using a single sequencing platform. The number of typed donors differed by locus: about 620-640 for A, B, C, DRB1 and DQB1; some 500 for DQA1; around 610 for DPA1; and around 470 for DPB1.

General study outcomes and caveats: The presence/absence analyses assumed that sequencing depth was roughly uniform across donors, and that assumption may not be true. A further reported finding was that TCR beta sequences accurately predicted the HLA-A and HLA-B alleles for most subjects in the first cohort. Across donors, most TCR sequences were observed very rarely, whereas some public TCRs were present in many individuals. In a later analysis, some 17,000 TCR beta sequences were associated with specific HLA alleles at a false discovery rate of 0.05. An association between a missense DCLRE1C variant and V-gene and J-gene trimming of TCR beta chains was found in a later genetic analysis and replicated in an independent cohort. Immune exposure information for the cohort was limited to CMV serostatus. A cluster of highly shared sequence variants was judged likely to represent a technical artifact of the sequencing pipeline. A later analysis reported that several top co-occurrence clusters appeared linked to parvovirus B19, influenza, CMV and Epstein-Barr virus. This cohort had only TCR beta chains sequenced, and the lack of alpha or paired-chain data limited which features could be detected. The authors suggested that the approach could potentially be extended to other disease states and immunological phenotypes. Because some donors lacked HLA typing at each locus, the association tests relied only on the typed subset. In an earlier analysis of 587 of the donors, most TCR beta V segments appeared in productive rearrangements about 87% or about 30% of the time, broadly matching IMGT annotations. A few of the identified cytomegalovirus-associated TCR beta chains were confirmed in vitro to be specific for cytomegalovirus antigens. Most CMV-associated TCR beta chains appeared to be HLA-restricted in a later analysis, and the HLA associations seemed to be driven largely by CMV exposure. Strong co-occurrence of HLA alleles, especially DR and DQ, made assigning TCR associations to individual alleles difficult. Cytomegalovirus status was reported to be diagnosed by the classifier with high specificity and sensitivity in both the original and validation cohorts. According to a later analysis, TCR association rates differed among HLA loci, with DRB1 alleles showing the most associated TCRs and HLA-C alleles showing the fewest. Compared with the 666-donor mean, donors in an Asian-associated ancestry cluster had fewer N-insertions in productive TCRs, according to a later genetic analysis. The study gave a list of 150 to 200 TCR beta chains associated with cytomegalovirus. Compared with equally common non-associated chains, HLA-associated TCR beta chains in a later analysis were more clonally expanded and had lower generation probabilities. Some IMGT-functional V segments, including TRBV6-2 and TRBV6-3, could not be told apart with the 87-base-pair reads, so those segments were excluded. Correlated functional status among segregating V segments might reflect linkage disequilibrium, but an unknown experimental factor could not be ruled out. Because counts were too low, about 18 rarely observed V segments, including chromosome 9 orphons, were excluded from the earlier analysis of about 500 of the donors.

To prepare the library, the immunoSEQ multiplex PCR assay was applied. For the multiplex PCR, a mixture combining 60 forward primers for TCR Vbeta segments and 13 reverse primers for TCR Jbeta segments was used. Amplification of the CDR3 region of rearranged TCR beta genes was performed with a multiplex PCR assay on genomic DNA. On the Illumina HiSeq System, the amplified TCR beta libraries were sequenced as 87-base-pair reads. The study's processing was this. Across the roughly 600 repertoires, a later analysis counted tens of millions of unique TCR beta chains, around 11 million of which were shared by at least two donors. Raw reads were error-corrected and collapsed into unique sequences by a nearest-neighbor algorithm in which closely related sequences were merged to remove PCR and sequencing errors. CDR3 sequences were aligned to IMGT reference sequences to assign V, D and J gene segments. For a sequence to be retained, a match of at least six nucleotides was required to both a V gene segment and a J gene segment. Rearrangements were classified as productive when the CDR3 lacked stop codons and remained in frame with V and J, and all other rearrangements were classified as non-productive. Following IMGT convention, CDR3 was defined as the stretch from the second conserved V-encoded cysteine to the conserved J-encoded phenylalanine. In an earlier analysis of more than 550 of the donors, sequences lacking an unambiguous match to a single V gene segment were excluded. In an earlier analysis of approximately 610 of the donors, V segments were called functional above 56.7% productive rearrangements and were called segregating when the between-donor standard deviation exceeded 5%. A statistical classification framework was built to diagnose cytomegalovirus status from the catalog of TCR beta chain sequences. A later analysis assigned V and J genes by comparing TCR nucleotide sequences with IMGT/GENE-DB human TR gene sequences. In a later analysis, CDR3 sequences and most-parsimonious VDJ recombination scenarios were assigned using the TCRdist pipeline. A later analysis defined each TCR beta chain by its CDR3 amino acid sequence plus V-gene family, and excluded reads lacking a unique V-gene family. To address suspected cross-contamination and a sequencing artifact, a later analysis removed roughly 640 highly shared, low-generation-probability nucleotide sequences. For each public chain, a later analysis derived a clonal expansion index from normalized ranks of inferred template counts within each repertoire. Generation probabilities in a later analysis came from a VDJ recombination model fitted to out-of-frame rearrangements, and those results were checked against IGoR. A later analysis scored TCR-TCR, TCR-HLA and TCR-CMV co-occurrence with hypergeometric tests, applying a repertoire-size bias correction to TCR pairs. False discovery rates were estimated in a later analysis by permuting HLA or CMV assignments 20 times. A later analysis grouped co-occurring TCRs with DBSCAN, adding TCRdist sequence similarity when clustering within HLA-allele-positive subsets. Co-occurrence clustering excluded repertoires with fewer than 30,000 or more than 120,000 public chains, plus five with anomalous nucleotide sharing. TCRdb holds this immuneACCESS table with in-frame rearrangements only. Some clones are missing; in checked studies, unresolved V genes explain under half, and the rest has no known cause. V and J calls and clone size follow that table, whereas D and trimming were derived from the DNA. The sample contains tens of thousands of clones, roughly four fifths of them found a single time. Of the sample, 7% to 9.5% falls within the top ten clones.

The cohort consisted of hundreds of healthy bone marrow donors. At the time of sampling, every cohort member was nominally healthy, though immune exposures that went unrecorded were likely present. The donor was CMV seropositive and belonged to the group of 250 to 300 seropositive cohort members. A peripheral blood sample was collected from each donor, and TCR beta sequencing was performed on peripheral blood mononuclear cells. Genomic DNA extraction from the blood cell samples was performed with the Qiagen DNeasy Blood Extraction Kit. A single count supports this clone. There is no known antigen for this receptor. No per-base quality is available; no much larger clone lies one base away. V and J are truncated by 3 bases and 3 bases respectively, leaving an intervening sequence of 4 bases. The CDR3, from cysteine to phenylalanine, totals 12 residues. The CDR3 DNA has 36 bases and is translated from base 1. CDR1 and CDR2, per the germline V gene, are SGHDT and YYEEEE.

This receptor chain uses TRBV5-6 and TRBJ2-1, with the D gene call left open. Sequenced material: PBMCs. The TCR sequence derives from a young woman in good health and CMV-seropositive. The bases are TGTGCCAGCAGCTCCTACTACAATGAGCAGTTCTTC. It specifies CASSSYYNEQFF.